These T cell receptor beta chains were read from a single sample in a study of blood T cell repertoires in COVID-19. The assay was immunoSEQ multiplex PCR, and TCRdb's table has in-frame clones only and misses some. The data contain over 150,000 clones, 80% to 90% of them singletons. The sequencing input was peripheral blood. The receptors come from a man between 18 and 29 years old who had recovered from COVID-19. Each CDR3 is given with its conserved first and last residue. The D gene is left open where the match is weak. Rows give clone size only sometimes, using once, few, many, or a class for an expanded clone.

-,TRBV19,TRBJ2-1,TRBD1,TGTGCCACCGGACAGGGGGCAAGCGAGCAGTTCTTC,CATGQGASEQFF
-,TRBV10-3,TRBJ2-1,TRBD2,TGTGCCATCAGTGAGCTCGGCTCTAGCGGGAGGTTGAATGAGCAGTTCTTC,CAISELGSSGRLNEQFF
-,TRBV7-9,TRBJ2-2,-,TGTGCCAGCAGCTATCCGTGGGAGGCCACCGGGGAGCTGTTTTTT,CASSYPWEATGELFF
-,TRBV5-1,TRBJ2-6,-,TGCGCCAGCAGCATTCTCCCCGGTGGTGGGGCCAACGTCCTGACTTTC,CASSILPGGGANVLTF
-,TRBV18,TRBJ2-6,-,TGTGCCAGCTCGTACAGCTCTGGGGCCAACGTCCTGACTTTC,CASSYSSGANVLTF
-,TRBV10-1,TRBJ1-6,-,TGCGCCAGCAGACTGGGCCTACAGGTCGTACCACCCCTCCACTTT,CASRLGLQVVPPLHF
-,TRBV5-1,TRBJ1-4,-,TGCGCCAGCAGCTTGGTTGGTGGGGGGCTGTTTTTT,CASSLVGGGLFF
many,TRBV7-9,TRBJ2-5,-,TGTGCCAGCAGCTTATCGGGGTCAGAGACCCAGTACTTC,CASSLSGSETQYF
-,TRBV6-2/TRBV6-3,TRBJ2-7,-,TGTGCCAGCAGCCCGTCCCGGGGCACAGGGATGGGGGAGCAGTACTTC,CASSPSRGTGMGEQYF
-,TRBV5-4,TRBJ1-1,TRBD1,TGTGCCAGCAGCAGGAGACAGGGGATGAACACTGAAGCTTTCTTT,CASSRRQGMNTEAFF
-,TRBV2,TRBJ1-1,-,TGTGCCAGCAGTGAAGCGCGGTACGGGGGTTTCTTT,CASSEARYGGFF
-,TRBV9,TRBJ2-5,-,TGTGCCAGCAGCGTAGCCCCTCGGGAGACCCAGTACTTC,CASSVAPRETQYF
-,TRBV7-2,TRBJ2-7,TRBD2,TGTGCCAGCAGCGTTCGAGGGACTAGCTGGTACGAGCAGTACTTC,CASSVRGTSWYEQYF
-,TRBV6-2/TRBV6-3,TRBJ1-1,-,TGTGCCAGCAGTGCGCCCCAGGGCATGAACACTGAAGCTTTCTTT,CASSAPQGMNTEAFF
-,TRBV15,TRBJ2-7,TRBD1,TGTGCCACCAGCAGAGGCATCCAGGGGGCCTACGAGCAGTACTTC,CATSRGIQGAYEQYF
-,TRBV7-9,TRBJ2-5,TRBD2,TGTGCCAGCAAAAGGACTAGCGAGAACCAAGAGACCCAGTACTTC,CASKRTSENQETQYF
-,TRBV19,TRBJ2-1,-,TGTGCCAGTAGCCCCGGTGTGAGCAATGAGCAGTTCTTC,CASSPGVSNEQFF
-,TRBV6-1,TRBJ2-7,TRBD1,TGTGCCAGCAGTGAAGGACAGGGGGCATCATACGAGCAGTACTTC,CASSEGQGASYEQYF
-,TRBV14,TRBJ2-1,-,TGTGCCAGCAGCCTCGTTTGGACTCCCCCCCACAATGAGCAGTTCTTC,CASSLVWTPPHNEQFF
-,TRBV19,TRBJ2-6,TRBD1,TGTGCCAGCAGACAGGGCTCTGGGGCCAACGTCCTGACTTTC,CASRQGSGANVLTF
-,TRBV5-4,TRBJ1-5,-,TGTGCCAGCAGTACGCAGGGAGGGGATCAGCCCCAGCATTTT,CASSTQGGDQPQHF
-,TRBV6-2/TRBV6-3,TRBJ2-1,TRBD2,TGTGCCAGCAGCGAAAGACTAGCGGCCTACAATGAGCAGTTCTTC,CASSERLAAYNEQFF
-,TRBV10-3,TRBJ1-2,-,TGTGCCATCAGTGATCGCGGACAAGCTAACTATGGCTACACCTTC,CAISDRGQANYGYTF
-,TRBV3-1/TRBV3-2,TRBJ1-4,-,TGTGCCAGCAGCCAAGATTCCCCCCCGCTACAGGGTATTAATGAAAAACTGTTTTTT,CASSQDSPPLQGINEKLFF
-,TRBV11-2,TRBJ2-1,TRBD2,TGTGCCAGCAGCTTGTTACTAGCGGGAGGGCGAAATGAGCAGTTCTTC,CASSLLLAGGRNEQFF
-,TRBV2,TRBJ1-2,-,TGTGCCAGCAGTGAAGGCGGGGGATTCAACTATGGCTACACCTTC,CASSEGGGFNYGYTF
-,TRBV5-8,TRBJ2-1,-,TGTGCCAGCAGCTTGCGAAGGGGGAGCTCCTACAATGAGCAGTTCTTC,CASSLRRGSSYNEQFF
-,TRBV6-5,TRBJ1-2,-,TGTGCCAGCAGTACAGCTAACTATGGCTACACCTTC,CASSTANYGYTF
-,TRBV13,TRBJ1-2,TRBD1,TGTGCCAGCAGCTCCGGAGGGGGCGATGGCTACACCTTC,CASSSGGGDGYTF
-,TRBV4-3,TRBJ2-5,-,TGCGCCAGCAGCCAAGGGCAAGCTAGCATCGAAGAGACCCAGTACTTC,CASSQGQASIEETQYF
-,TRBV2,TRBJ2-2,TRBD1,TGTGCCAGGACAGGGCGCACCGGGGAGCTGTTTTTT,CARTGRTGELFF
-,TRBV5-1,TRBJ2-1,-,TGCGCCAGCAGCTCTAGCGCAACCGAGCGGTTCTTC,CASSSSATERFF
-,TRBV9,TRBJ2-1,TRBD2,TGTGCCAGCAGTCGTAGCGGGAGCAATGGTGAGCAGTTCTTC,CASSRSGSNGEQFF
-,TRBV18,TRBJ2-7,-,TGTGCCAGCCCGCGGCGGCTGGACTCCTACGAGCAGTACTTC,CASPRRLDSYEQYF
-,TRBV3-1/TRBV3-2,TRBJ2-3,TRBD1,TGTGCCAGCAGCCGACTCATAGACAGGGATAAGGCAGATACGCAGTATTTT,CASSRLIDRDKADTQYF
-,TRBV19,TRBJ2-7,TRBD1,TGTGCCAGTAGTATTAGCCGCCGGACAGGGGACGAGCAGTACTTC,CASSISRRTGDEQYF
-,TRBV19,TRBJ2-7,-,TGTGCCAGTAGTATGCTGAGTCCAACAGGGACCCCCTACGAGCAGTACTTC,CASSMLSPTGTPYEQYF
-,TRBV7-2,TRBJ2-1,-,TGTGCCAGCAGCTTAGCCAGGCTAGCGTTTAATGAGCAGTTCTTC,CASSLARLAFNEQFF
-,TRBV18,TRBJ2-1,-,TGTGCCAGCTCATCGAAATTAGGCGGGGACAATGAGCAGTTCTTC,CASSSKLGGDNEQFF
-,TRBV18,TRBJ1-1,-,TGTGCCAGCTCACCATTCGGGACATTGAACACTGAAGCTTTCTTT,CASSPFGTLNTEAFF
few,TRBV28,TRBJ2-7,-,TGTGCCAGCAGTTTGCCCGCGCTCTACGAGCAGTACTTC,CASSLPALYEQYF
-,TRBV12-3/TRBV12-4,TRBJ2-7,-,TGTGCCAGCAGTTTAGAATCATACGAGCAGTACTTC,CASSLESYEQYF
once,TRBV10-3,TRBJ2-7,TRBD2,TGTGCCATCAGTGCTTCGACTAGCGGGAGAACCGAGCAGTACTTC,CAISASTSGRTEQYF
few,TRBV4-3,TRBJ1-6,TRBD1,TGCGCCAGCAGCCAAGAGATAGGGACAGGGTATTCACCCCTCCACTTT,CASSQEIGTGYSPLHF
-,TRBV28,TRBJ1-5,TRBD1,TGTGCCAGCAGAAAAGGGACAGGGAAACAGCCCCAGCATTTT,CASRKGTGKQPQHF